This T cell receptor (beta chain) was captured in a study of T cell responses to AZD1222 COVID-19 vaccine. Study observations and caveats: Two AZD1222 doses significantly raised spike-specific TCR breadth and depth over controls.

On this clone: Its matching antigen is unknown.

Assay: immunoSEQ multiplex PCR; the TCRdb copy retains only in-frame clones and omits some. The sample carries fewer than 150,000 clones, roughly nine tenths recorded once. The germline gives CDR1 SGHTA, CDR2 FQGNSA. CDR3 length: 13 amino acids. Unmatched junction bases numbered 2, after V lost 3 bases and J lost 6 bases. Second-dose groups at about 4 or about 12 weeks were pooled. The TCR was taken from an adult who received the AZD1222 COVID-19 vaccine. The input for sequencing was peripheral blood, taken 28 days after the second AZD1222 dose. The rearrangement joins TRBV7-2 to TRBJ2-1, with 7 bases matching TRBD1. The CDR3 DNA reads TGTGCCAGCAGCTTTACAGGGGCCAATGAGCAGTTCTTC. Amino acids: CASSFTGANEQFF.